Sequencing of this TCR beta chain was carried out in a study of T cells expressing NK-cell markers. Study findings and constraints: There remained a lack of clarity about HCMV specificity of expanded NKG2C+ T cell clones.

Germline lookup yields CDR1 SEHNR and CDR2 FQNEAQ (reference sequence). The CDR3 sequence is 15 residues long. UMI-tagged 5'RACE template switching yielded the TCR beta cDNA. TCRdb re-called the 5' RACE reads, yielding one record per CDR3 amino acid sequence without DNA. The sample has roughly 150,000 distinct CDR3 sequences. As for this clonotype: Its antigen is unknown.

Sequenced sample: blood T cells: a sorted CD56 or NKG2C T cell subset, CD4+ or CD8+ T cells, or bulk PBMC T cells (not recorded which). The TCR was taken from a man aged 18-70 years in good health. The gene calls are TRBV7-9 and TRBJ1-6; the TCRdb call, TRBD1, lacks DNA for checking. Here the CDR3 reads CASSISTGGAHTLHF.